Sequencing of this TCR beta chain was carried out in a study of cytomegalovirus exposure and HLA in healthy donors. The CDR3 runs 16 residues. V lost 0 bases, J lost 0 bases, and 6 bases lay in between. The V gene's germline CDR1 is LGHNA and CDR2 YSLEER. Vbeta (60) and Jbeta (13) primers were used in the PCR. Profiling relied on immunoSEQ multiplex PCR, and the TCRdb table lists in-frame clones only, not all of them. The sample includes about 98,000 clones, around 70% seen only once; the top ten take 1.2%. In this sample, this clone turned up once. This sequence originates from a female donor in good health and CMV-seronegative. Sequencing was performed on PBMCs. The chain couples TRBV4-3 to TRBJ2-6; D is perhaps TRBD2 (5 bases). The CDR3: CASSQDAGSGANVLTF. Written as DNA, the CDR3 is TGCGCCAGCAGCCAAGATGCGGGCTCTGGGGCCAACGTCCTGACTTTC.